These 7 T cell receptor beta chains were all obtained from the same sample, sequenced in a study of T cell responses to AZD1222 COVID-19 vaccine. Sequencing was performed with immunoSEQ multiplex PCR; in TCRdb, only in-frame clones are kept and a portion is missing. Here the sample spans roughly 190,000 clones, roughly 92% being singletons. Material: peripheral blood, obtained on day 0 of AZD1222 vaccination. Every receptor here comes from an adult in good health.

The chain employs TRBV5-1 and TRBJ2-7; a possible D gene is TRBD2 (7 bases). Germline assignment: CDR1 SGHRS and CDR2 YFSETQ. Trimming shortened V by 0 bases and J by 2 bases, and 15 bases separated the two germline ends. CDR3 length equals 16 residues. The CDR3 sequence is CASSLAGGGSTYEQYF. In DNA, the CDR3 is TGCGCCAGCAGCTTGGCCGGGGGCGGGAGCACCTACGAGCAGTACTTC.

The V gene is TRBV7-2, the J gene TRBJ1-2; no clear D gene. The CDR3 length is 13 residues. V was clipped by 0 bases and J by 4 bases, with 6 bases between them. The germline V gene has CDR1 SGHTA and CDR2 FQGNSA. CDR3 in amino acids: CASSLAQSYGYTF. For the CDR3, the DNA is TGTGCCAGCAGCTTAGCCCAGAGCTATGGCTACACCTTC.

V gene TRBV14 combines with J gene TRBJ2-7; D not certain. V lost 3 bases to trimming and J lost 4 bases, with 10 bases between them. Germline-derived CDR1 and CDR2 are SGHDN and FVKESK. This CDR3 spans 13 amino acids. Here the CDR3 reads CASSQQDPYEQYF. In DNA, the CDR3 is TGTGCCAGCAGCCAGCAGGACCCGTACGAGCAGTACTTC.

V gene TRBV6-5 combines with J gene TRBJ1-5, with TRBD1 matching 8 bases. Germline assignment: CDR1 MNHEY and CDR2 SVGAGI. The CDR3 covers 13 residues. The V gene end was trimmed by 6 bases and the J gene end by 7 bases; junction bases not matched to a gene: 5. In DNA form, the CDR3 reads TGTGCCAGCAGAGACAGGGGTGAGCAGCCCCAGCATTTT. Translated: CASRDRGEQPQHF.

V and J are TRBV2 and TRBJ2-5, with D perhaps TRBD1 (6 bases). CDR3 length: 13 amino acids. Germline V lookup: CDR1 SNHLY, CDR2 FYNNEI. Trimming removed 10 bases from V and 5 bases from J, with 17 bases in between. The CDR3 DNA sequence: TGTGCCACTGCGACAGGTAACAGGGAGACCCAGTACTTC. Protein: CATATGNRETQYF.

The chain uses TRBV18 and TRBJ1-2, with D possibly TRBD1 on 6 matching bases. From germline, CDR1 is KGHSH and CDR2 LQKENI. Trimming removed 7 bases from V and 2 bases from J, with 14 bases in between. This CDR3 comprises 14 residues. As DNA, the CDR3 is TGTGCCAGCTACTCGGACAGTTCCAACTATGGCTACACCTTC. Translated, it gives CASYSDSSNYGYTF.

The V call is TRBV29-1, the J call TRBJ2-2; 9 bases are shared with TRBD1. Per the germline V gene, CDR1 is SQVTM and CDR2 is ANQGSEA. This CDR3 has 16 residues. V lost 8 bases, J lost 4 bases, and 14 bases stayed unmatched. The CDR3 sequence: CSFNEGDRVITGELFF. CDR3 bases: TGCAGCTTCAATGAGGGGGACAGGGTAATCACCGGGGAGCTGTTTTTT.